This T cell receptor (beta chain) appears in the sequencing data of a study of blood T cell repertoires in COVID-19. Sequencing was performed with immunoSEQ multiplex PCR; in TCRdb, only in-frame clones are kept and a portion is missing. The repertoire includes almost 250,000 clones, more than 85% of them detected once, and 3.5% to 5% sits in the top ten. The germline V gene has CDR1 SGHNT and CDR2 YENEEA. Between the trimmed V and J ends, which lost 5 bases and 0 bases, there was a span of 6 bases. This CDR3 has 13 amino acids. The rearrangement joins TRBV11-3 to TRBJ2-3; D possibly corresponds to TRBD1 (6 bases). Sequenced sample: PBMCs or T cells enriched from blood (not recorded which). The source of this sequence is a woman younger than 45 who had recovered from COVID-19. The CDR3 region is CASSTGSTDTQYF. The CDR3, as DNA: TGTGCCAGCAGCACAGGGAGCACAGATACGCAGTATTTT.